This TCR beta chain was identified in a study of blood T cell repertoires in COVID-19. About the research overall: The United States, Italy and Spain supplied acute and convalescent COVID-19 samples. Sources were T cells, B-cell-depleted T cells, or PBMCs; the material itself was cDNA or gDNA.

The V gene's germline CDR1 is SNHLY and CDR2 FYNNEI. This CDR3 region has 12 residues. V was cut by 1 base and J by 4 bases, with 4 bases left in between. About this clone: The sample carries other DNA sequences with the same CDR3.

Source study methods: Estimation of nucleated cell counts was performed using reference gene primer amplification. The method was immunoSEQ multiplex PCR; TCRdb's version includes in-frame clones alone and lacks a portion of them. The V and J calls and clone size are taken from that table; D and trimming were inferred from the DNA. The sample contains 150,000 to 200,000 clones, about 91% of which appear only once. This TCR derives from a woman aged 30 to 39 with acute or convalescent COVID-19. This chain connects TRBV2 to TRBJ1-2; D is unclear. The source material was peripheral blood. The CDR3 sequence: CASSEGGYGYTF. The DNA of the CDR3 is TGTGCCAGCAGTGAAGGCGGCTATGGCTACACCTTC.